This T cell receptor (beta chain) was captured in a study of cytomegalovirus exposure and HLA in healthy donors. Study details: The study placed about 81% of its approximately 400 genotyped donors in the Caucasian-associated ancestry cluster. Study-level results: Reportedly, a later analysis found an Asian-associated ancestry cluster had fewer N-insertions than the approximately 670-donor mean.

This clone was detected only a few times. Its antigen remains unknown. The CDR3 consists of 14 residues. V was clipped by 5 bases and J by 6 bases, with 16 bases between them. Looked up from germline, CDR1 is GTSNPN and CDR2 is SVGIG (reference sequence). This PCR relied on a set of 60 Vbeta primers and 13 Jbeta primers. Authors' data handling: About 9.9 million shared chains were among some 80 million unique TCR beta chains counted in a later analysis. Profiling relied on immunoSEQ multiplex PCR, and the TCRdb table lists in-frame clones only, not all of them. V and J calls and clone size are as listed in that table; D and trimming were resolved from the DNA. The table has about 69,000 clones, roughly three quarters seen once.

The clonotype was recovered from a man aged 18 to 35 in good health and CMV-seronegative. The rearrangement joins TRBV30 to TRBJ1-4, with D possibly matching TRBD1 (6 bases). The source material was PBMCs. DNA of the CDR3: TGTGCCTGGGCGAACAGGGAGTCGGATGAAAAACTGTTTTTT. Amino acids: CAWANRESDEKLFF.